The 22 T cell receptor beta chains given below trace back to one sample, sequenced in a study of cytomegalovirus exposure and HLA in healthy donors. It was with 60 Vbeta and 13 Jbeta primers that the PCR ran. The repertoire was sequenced with immunoSEQ multiplex PCR; TCRdb's copy has only in-frame clones and lacks some. The table lists 95,000 to 150,000 clones, 66% of them singletons, with over 1.5% in the top ten. Sequencing used PBMCs. These receptors were obtained from a man between 18 and 35 years old in good health and CMV-seronegative.

The chain combines TRBV29-1 with TRBJ2-1; TRBD2 aligns across 7 bases. V lost 3 bases and J lost 6; bases outside the gene matches: 2. This CDR3 has 12 amino acids. Germline V gives CDR1 SQVTM, CDR2 ANQGSEA. CDR3 coding DNA: TGCAGCGTTGACGGGGGGTTCAATGAGCAGTTCTTC. Translation gives CSVDGGFNEQFF.

This chain joins TRBV15 and TRBJ1-5; no clear D. Germline V gene data show CDR1 as LNHNV and CDR2 as YYDKDF (reference sequence). This CDR3 region has 15 residues. Trimming took 3 bases from V and 4 from J, leaving 13 bases between them. The CDR3 reads CATSRDDGGNQPQHF. The CDR3 coding sequence is TGTGCCACCAGCAGGGACGACGGAGGTAATCAGCCCCAGCATTTT.

The chain couples TRBV7-8 to TRBJ2-3; D gene unclear. Germline V gene lookup returns CDR1 SGHVS and CDR2 FQNEAQ. Between the trimmed V and J ends, which lost 5 bases and 2 bases, there was a span of 5 bases. This CDR3 has 12 residues. The CDR3 coding sequence is TGTGCCAGCAGCCTTCTCACAGATACGCAGTATTTT. Protein: CASSLLTDTQYF. The full variable domain, its missing parts supplied by reference TRBV7-8 and TRBJ2-3, is GAGVSQSPRYKVAKRGQDVALRCDPISGHVSLFWYQQALGQGPEFLTYFQNEAQLDKSGLPSDRFFAERPEGSVSTLKIQRTQQEDSAVYLCASSLLTDTQYFGPGTRLTVL.

The rearrangement joins TRBV6-5 to TRBJ2-5; TRBD1 aligns across 7 bases. The CDR3 is 14 residues long. Losses at the gene ends were 6 bases for V and 4 bases for J; bases not matched to a gene: 8. Germline values: CDR1 MNHEY, CDR2 SVGAGI. This CDR3 reads CASRRGLMGETQYF. The CDR3 DNA sequence: TGTGCCAGCAGGAGGGGGCTGATGGGAGAGACCCAGTACTTC.

This clone has a single count. The genes are TRBV29-1 and TRBJ1-1; D is ambiguous. The germline CDR1 and CDR2 sequences are SQVTM and ANQGSEA. Deletions cut 4 bases from V and 4 bases from J, with 22 bases between. This CDR3 region has 16 residues. The CDR3 DNA follows: TGCAGCGTTGGGCTTTCTCTTGGAGTTTTAGCCACTGAAGCTTTCTTT. It yields the protein CSVGLSLGVLATEAFF.

The V call is TRBV5-1, the J call TRBJ2-2, with a weak D call TRBD2 (6 bases). Germline CDR1 is SGHRS and CDR2 is YFSETQ. The CDR3 is 15 amino acids. V lost 4 bases, J lost 3 bases, and 13 bases lay in between. The CDR3 sequence is CASSPDYIDTGELFF. CDR3 nucleotide sequence: TGCGCCAGCAGCCCGGACTACATAGACACCGGGGAGCTGTTTTTT.

This clone was seen only once. Compared with germline, one end of the junction differs, possibly owing to a read error. V is TRBV7-9 and J is TRBJ1-1; D may be TRBD1 (5 bases). This CDR3 comprises 17 residues. Germline values: CDR1 SEHNR, CDR2 FQNEAQ (reference sequence). CDR3 sequence: CSSSPRGGVRWNTEAFF. The CDR3 bases are TGTTCCAGCAGCCCTCGCGGGGGGGTCCGCTGGAACACTGAAGCTTTCTTT.

This clone has only a few counts. The chain joins TRBV19 to TRBJ1-2; perhaps TRBD1 as D (6 bases). In germline, CDR1 is LNHDA, CDR2 SQIVND (reference sequence). CDR3 length equals 14 residues. V lost 10 bases to trimming and J lost 0 bases, with 15 bases between them. CDR3 in DNA: TGTGCCACCACTGGACAGAACTCTAACTATGGCTACACCTTC. It yields the protein CATTGQNSNYGYTF.

The J gene is TRBJ1-5, the V gene TRBV15; TRBD1 might be the D (5 bases). V lost 0 bases to trimming and J lost 0 bases, with 9 bases between them. In germline, CDR1 is LNHNV, CDR2 YYDKDF (reference sequence). CDR3 length equals 16 residues. In DNA, the CDR3 is TGTGCCACCAGCAGAGAGACAGCGATTAGCAATCAGCCCCAGCATTTT. Translated: CATSRETAISNQPQHF.

This chain joins TRBV19 and TRBJ1-1; D remains unclear. CDR1 is LNHDA, CDR2 SQIVND, per germline (reference sequence). This CDR3 comprises 14 residues. Trimming removed 7 bases at V and 1 base at J, with 13 bases between. In DNA form, the CDR3 reads TGTGCCAGTAAATATTCGCCGAGGAACACTGAAGCTTTCTTT. It encodes CASKYSPRNTEAFF.

The chain carries TRBV29-1 and TRBJ1-2; 9 bases line up with TRBD1. Per the germline V gene, CDR1 is SQVTM and CDR2 is ANQGSEA. The CDR3 extends over 13 amino acids. The J segment lost 1 base and the V segment lost 3 bases, leaving 0 bases of the junction unmatched. Here the CDR3 DNA reads TGCAGCGTTGAGACAGGGGGTAACTATGGCTACACCTTC. It yields the protein CSVETGGNYGYTF.

This clone is a singleton in its sample. This chain joins TRBV6-1 and TRBJ2-7; D unresolved. This CDR3 has 11 residues. The V gene's germline CDR1 is MNHNS and CDR2 SASEGT. The V end was cut by 4 bases, the J end by 6 bases, with 7 bases between. The DNA for the CDR3 is TGTGCCAGCAGTGTACACGCCGAGCAGTACTTC. Translated, it gives CASSVHAEQYF.

The genes are TRBV7-3 and TRBJ2-7; no clear D. The V gene lost 2 bases and the J gene lost 1 base, with 9 bases spanning the gap. The CDR3 length is 14 residues. Germline loops: CDR1 SGHTA, CDR2 FQGTGA. The CDR3 bases are TGTGCCAGCAGCTTATTAGGAGAATCCTACGAGCAGTACTTC. Translating gives CASSLLGESYEQYF.

This chain connects TRBV27 to TRBJ2-1; TRBD2 matches at 10 bases. After removal of 2 bases from V and 4 bases from J, the junction contained 11 bases not matched to a gene. This CDR3 has 18 amino acids. Germline CDR1 and CDR2: MNHEY and SMNVEV (reference sequence). CDR3 bases: TGTGCCAGCAGTTTAGCCCTAGCGGGGGTCACAAGATACAATGAGCAGTTCTTC. Protein: CASSLALAGVTRYNEQFF.

The chain uses TRBV28 and TRBJ2-5, with D perhaps matching TRBD2 (6 bases). The length of the CDR3 is 13 residues. Trimming shortened V by 2 bases and J by 4 bases, and 8 bases separated the two germline ends. Germline V gene sequence: CDR1 MDHEN, CDR2 SYDVKM. The CDR3 reads CASSLGGLETQYF. The CDR3 DNA follows: TGTGCCAGCAGTTTAGGAGGGCTAGAGACCCAGTACTTC.

As for this clone: Other DNA sequences of this sample code for an identical CDR3. CDR3 DNA sequence: TGTGCCAGCAGACAGGGGAACTCTGGAAACACCATATATTTT. Amino acid sequence: CASRQGNSGNTIYF. V is TRBV28 and J is TRBJ1-3; 7 bases are shared with TRBD1. The CDR3 is 14 residues long. Germline lookup yields CDR1 MDHEN and CDR2 SYDVKM. V trimming: 6 bases; J trimming: 0 bases; junction bases outside the gene matches: 2. The entire variable domain, with the rest obtained from reference TRBV28 and TRBJ1-3, is as follows: DVKVTQSSRYLVKRTGEKVFLECVQDMDHENMFWYRQDPGLGLRLIYFSYDVKMKEKGDIPEGYSVSREKKERFSLILESASTNQTSMYLCASRQGNSGNTIYFGEGSWLTVV.

The CDR3 nucleotides read TGCGCCAGCAGCATAAATCTAGGTGAAAAACTGTTTTTT. It specifies CASSINLGEKLFF. The chain employs TRBV5-1 and TRBJ1-4; D is uncertain. The germline V and J ends were trimmed by 4 bases and 7 bases, with 11 bases remaining between them. The CDR3 extends over 13 amino acids. CDR1 and CDR2 (germline): SGHRS, YFSETQ.

This rearrangement joins TRBV29-1 to TRBJ1-2; the D gene is possibly TRBD1 (5 bases). From germline, CDR1 is SQVTM and CDR2 ANQGSEA. V was pared by 4 bases and J by 8 bases, with 14 bases between. The CDR3 runs to 12 residues. The CDR3 bases are TGCAGCGTTGGCCAGGGTTTAGGGGGCTACACCTTC. Amino acid sequence: CSVGQGLGGYTF. Full variable domain (missing parts from reference TRBV29-1 and TRBJ1-2): SAVISQKPSRDICQRGTSLTIQCQVDSQVTMMFWYRQQPGQSLTLIATANQGSEATYESGFVIDKFPISRPNLTFSTLTVSNMSPEDSSIYLCSVGQGLGGYTFGSGTRLTVV.

A few counts support this clone. The chain joins TRBV29-1 to TRBJ2-1; a possible D gene is TRBD1 (6 bases). Germline V lookup: CDR1 SQVTM, CDR2 ANQGSEA. The CDR3 extends over 11 amino acids. Trimming stripped 5 bases from V and 8 bases from J, with 10 bases between. In DNA form, the CDR3 reads TGCAGCGTTACAGGGATGGATGAGCAGTTCTTC. Its translation: CSVTGMDEQFF.

CDR3 bases: TGTGCCAGCAGTACTGAAAGCGGGGGCAATTCACCCCTCCACTTT. Its protein product is CASSTESGGNSPLHF. The rearrangement joins TRBV28 to TRBJ1-6, with D possibly TRBD1 on 6 matching bases. In germline, CDR1 is MDHEN, CDR2 SYDVKM. V was clipped by 5 bases and J by 7 bases, with 15 bases between them. The CDR3 is 15 residues long.

The V gene is TRBV5-1, the J gene TRBJ2-3; tentative D call: TRBD2 (5 bases). The V gene lost 4 bases and the J gene lost 1 base, with 16 bases spanning the gap. The CDR3 has 16 amino acids. Germline V gene data show CDR1 as SGHRS and CDR2 as YFSETQ. The CDR3 nucleotides are TGCGCCAGCAGCCCTACGTCGAGCGGTCGCACAGATACGCAGTATTTT. It codes for CASSPTSSGRTDTQYF.

This chain uses TRBV6-1 with TRBJ1-6, with D unresolved. The CDR3 spans 15 residues. V lost 7 bases and J 0 bases, leaving 10 bases between the germline ends. From germline, CDR1 is MNHNS and CDR2 SASEGT. In DNA, the CDR3 is TGTGCCAGCACCCCTCCTAGCTCCTATAATTCACCCCTCCACTTT. This encodes CASTPPSSYNSPLHF.